The 22 T cell receptor beta chains below all came from one sample that was sequenced in a study of blood T cells in healthy people across ages. A sample-barcoded 5' primer and a J-beta primer mix were used in a second PCR of about 6 to 11 cycles. One entry per CDR3 protein, called by TCRdb with MiXCR from the 5' RACE reads. This table has 1.5 million to 2 million distinct CDR3 sequences, approximately 28% appearing once. Sequences were obtained from blood. These receptors all come from a woman aged 25 to 45 in good health.

This rearrangement joins TRBV20-1 to TRBJ1-4; TRBD1 matches 8 bases. CDR3 length equals 14 residues. V lost 3 bases to trimming and J lost 7 bases; unmatched junction nucleotides: 7. CDR1 DFQATT and CDR2 SNEGSKA come from the germline V gene (reference sequence). Here the CDR3 reads CSASAGGAGEKLFF. The DNA for the CDR3 is TGCAGTGCTAGTGCAGGGGGCGCGGGTGAAAAACTGTTTTTT.

The sample holds many counts of this clonotype. The chain employs TRBV20-1 and TRBJ2-7; possible D gene TRBD2, 6 bases. The V end was cut by 4 bases, the J end by 5 bases, with 18 bases between. The CDR3 is 14 residues long. Per germline, CDR1 DFQATT and CDR2 SNEGSKA (reference sequence). The chain's CDR3 is CSAKGTRDVNEQYF. For the CDR3, the DNA is TGCAGTGCTAAAGGAACGCGGGATGTCAACGAGCAGTACTTC.

This clonotype occurred a few times. One end of the junction does not line up with germline, which may come from a read error. J is TRBJ2-7 and V is TRBV11-2; perhaps TRBD2 as D (5 bases). In germline, CDR1 is SGHAT, CDR2 FQNNGV. The length of the CDR3 is 14 residues. CDR3 protein: CVSSSRGRTYEQYF. CDR3 coding DNA: TGTGTCAGCAGTTCCAGAGGGCGTACCTACGAGCAGTACTTC.

This chain links TRBV7-2 with TRBJ2-1, with D tentatively TRBD1 or TRBD2 (5 bases each). The CDR3 extends over 13 amino acids. Germline assignment: CDR1 SGHTA and CDR2 FQGNSA. V lost 5 bases, J lost 9 bases, and 14 bases lay in between. Here the CDR3 DNA reads TGTGCCAGCAGCCTGGGGGTGGTGAGTGAGCAGTTCTTC. This encodes CASSLGVVSEQFF.

The V and J genes are TRBV7-8 and TRBJ2-7; no clear D gene. The CDR3 totals 14 residues. Germline V gene sequence: CDR1 SGHVS, CDR2 FQNEAQ. The germline V and J ends were trimmed by 3 bases and 4 bases, with 13 bases remaining between them. This chain's CDR3 is CASSFGVNGYEQYF. The CDR3 DNA sequence: TGTGCCAGCAGCTTCGGAGTGAACGGGTACGAGCAGTACTTC.

This clonotype was seen a few times. The V gene is TRBV6-1, the J gene TRBJ1-1, with D tentatively TRBD1 (6 bases). CDR1 is MNHNS, CDR2 SASEGT, per germline. The CDR3 extends over 16 amino acids. Deletions cut 4 bases from V and 1 base from J, with 16 bases between. CDR3 in DNA: TGTGCCAGCAGTGGCACCAGGGGCAGGACGAACACTGAAGCTTTCTTT. Amino acid sequence: CASSGTRGRTNTEAFF.

This clonotype was detected many times. V gene TRBV28 combines with J gene TRBJ2-7; 12 nucleotides match TRBD2. The CDR3 is 14 amino acids. Germline V lookup: CDR1 MDHEN, CDR2 SYDVKM. Unmatched junction bases numbered 8, after V lost 5 bases and J lost 9 bases. The CDR3 sequence: CASSTPSGGALQYF. The CDR3 DNA reads TGTGCCAGCAGTACCCCTAGCGGGGGGGCCTTGCAGTACTTC. The variable domain in full, completed from reference TRBV28 and TRBJ2-7, reads DVKVTQSSRYLVKRTGEKVFLECVQDMDHENMFWYRQDPGLGLRLIYFSYDVKMKEKGDIPEGYSVSREKKERFSLILESASTNQTSMYLCASSTPSGGALQYFGPGTRLTVT.

This clonotype was detected only a few times. The chain has TRBV7-9 and TRBJ2-5, with D perhaps given as TRBD1 or TRBD2 (5 bases each). Per the germline V gene, CDR1 is SEHNR and CDR2 is FQNEAQ (reference sequence). The CDR3 is 13 amino acids. Trimming removed 5 bases from V and 9 bases from J, with 16 bases in between. The CDR3 is CASSGSPTRAQYF. The DNA of the CDR3 is TGTGCCAGCAGCGGGAGCCCCACCAGGGCCCAGTACTTC.

This clonotype was detected only a few times. The chain has TRBV13 and TRBJ1-2; no definite D call. Germline V CDR1 and CDR2: PRHDT, FYEKMQ (reference sequence). The CDR3 sequence is 11 residues long. V lost 5 bases and J lost 8, with 9 bases in between. CDR3 amino acids: CASSAVQGYTF. CDR3 DNA sequence: TGTGCCAGCAGCGCGGTCCAAGGCTACACCTTC.

This clonotype was picked up many times. The V call is TRBV29-1, the J call TRBJ2-7, with D perhaps TRBD1 (5 bases). Germline CDR1 reads SQVTM; CDR2 reads ANQGSEA. V lost 4 bases to trimming and J lost 5 bases, with 12 bases between them. The CDR3 runs to 12 residues. The CDR3 DNA reads as TGCAGCGTTGGGCAGGGTAGGAACGAGCAGTACTTC. Encoded protein: CSVGQGRNEQYF.

This clonotype was counted at least ten times. The V and J genes are TRBV29-1 and TRBJ2-3, with 9 bases identical to TRBD2. The CDR3 covers 15 residues. The germline V gene encodes CDR1 SQVTM and CDR2 ANQGSEA. V shed 3 bases, J shed 0 bases, and the junction held 4 bases outside the gene matches. CDR3 bases: TGCAGCGTTGACGGCGGGACTAGCAGCACAGATACGCAGTATTTT. It is translated as CSVDGGTSSTDTQYF.

A remark on this clonotype: A much larger clone differs by one base, so this may be a read error. DNA for the CDR3: TGCAGTGCTCCCACCGCCGGGACTAGCGGATACAATGAGCAGTACTTC. Translating gives CSAPTAGTSGYNEQYF. This chain links TRBV20-1 with TRBJ2-4; the match to TRBD2 covers 11 bases. Unmatched junction bases numbered 19, after V lost 5 bases and J lost 13 bases. This CDR3 has 16 residues. CDR1 is DFQATT and CDR2 is SNEGSKA in the germline V gene (reference sequence).

The chain couples TRBV20-1 to TRBJ2-1, with D perhaps TRBD1 (6 bases). Trimming took 3 bases from V and 9 from J, leaving 21 bases between them. The CDR3 length is 15 residues. The V gene's germline CDR1 is DFQATT and CDR2 SNEGSKA (reference sequence). DNA for the CDR3: TGCAGTGCTAGGGGGGCCCTAATCCACGAGAGTGAGCAGTTCTTC. This codes for CSARGALIHESEQFF.

The genes are TRBV4-1 and TRBJ1-3, with TRBD1 as a possible D gene (5 bases). V was clipped by 0 bases and J by 2 bases, with 14 bases between them. Germline V gene sequence: CDR1 MGHRA, CDR2 YSYEKL. CDR3 size: 17 residues. The CDR3, as DNA: TGCGCCAGCAGCCAAGACCTGCCTACGGGGGCTGGAAACACCATATATTTT. It yields the protein CASSQDLPTGAGNTIYF.

V is TRBV20-1 and J is TRBJ2-3; a possible D gene is TRBD2 (6 bases). The V end lost 3 bases, the J end lost 3 bases, and 13 bases lay between the germline ends. CDR3 length equals 14 residues. Germline lookup yields CDR1 DFQATT and CDR2 SNEGSKA (reference sequence). The CDR3 sequence is CSASNPRGTDTQYF. The DNA for the CDR3 is TGCAGTGCTAGTAACCCTCGGGGGACAGATACGCAGTATTTT.

This clonotype was seen repeatedly, ten times or more. This chain connects TRBV29-1 to TRBJ2-7; D is unresolved. CDR3 size: 11 residues. V was clipped by 6 bases and J by 2 bases, with 8 bases between them. The germline V gene encodes CDR1 SQVTM and CDR2 ANQGSEA. This CDR3 is CSVHTPYEQYF. DNA of the CDR3: TGCAGCGTCCATACACCCTACGAGCAGTACTTC.

CDR3 in DNA: TGTGCCGGCACTTCATCTGCGAACACCGGGGAGCTGTTTTTT. Residues: CAGTSSANTGELFF. The chain employs TRBV2 and TRBJ2-2; no reliable D call. Trimming stripped 11 bases from V and 0 bases from J, with 13 bases between. The CDR3 sequence is 14 residues long. Germline V gene sequence: CDR1 SNHLY, CDR2 FYNNEI.

This clonotype was seen a few times. Its ends do not fully match the called genes, so a read error is possible. CDR3 protein: CAGSPGQGFQETQYF. The CDR3 coding sequence is TGTGCCGGCTCGCCCGGACAGGGGTTCCAAGAGACCCAGTACTTC. The rearrangement joins TRBV18 to TRBJ2-5, with 9 bases matching TRBD1. Germline assignment: CDR1 KGHSH and CDR2 LQKENI. The CDR3 contains 15 residues. Full variable domain (missing parts from reference TRBV18 and TRBJ2-5): NAGVMQNPRHLVRRRGQEARLRCSPMKGHSHVYWYRQLPEEGLKFMVYLQKENIIDESGMPKERFSAEFPKEGPSILRIQQVVRGDSAAYFCAGSPGQGFQETQYFGPGTRLLVL.

The chain links TRBV11-2 to TRBJ2-4; TRBD2 agrees at 14 bases. Trimming cost V 8 bases and J 0 bases; bases outside gene matches: 0. The CDR3 contains 15 residues. Germline assignment: CDR1 SGHAT and CDR2 FQNNGV. The CDR3 here is CASGTSGGAKNIQYF. The DNA for the CDR3 is TGTGCCAGCGGGACTAGCGGGGGAGCCAAAAACATTCAGTACTTC.

This chain joins TRBV7-3 and TRBJ2-3, with D unclear. With 5 bases removed from V and 2 bases from J, the gap between germline ends came to 20 bases. CDR1 and CDR2 (germline): SGHTA, FQGTGA. The CDR3 totals 17 residues. This CDR3 reads CASSTRPRQLTTDTQYF. In DNA form, the CDR3 reads TGTGCCAGCAGCACCCGCCCAAGGCAACTCACCACAGATACGCAGTATTTT.

This clonotype was counted ten times or more. J is TRBJ1-1 and V is TRBV5-1, with 10 bases lining up with TRBD1. J lost 7 bases, V lost 5 bases, and 14 bases had no gene match. CDR1 is SGHRS and CDR2 is YFSETQ in the germline V gene. The CDR3 totals 16 residues. CDR3 DNA: TGCGCCAGCAGTTCTATGACAGGGGGCGTCGGAGTTGAAGCTTTCTTT. It encodes CASSSMTGGVGVEAFF.

This clonotype was counted only a few times. The chain uses TRBV24-1 and TRBJ2-5, with D perhaps TRBD2 (5 bases). Germline values: CDR1 KGHDR, CDR2 SFDVKD. V lost 1 base to trimming and J lost 0 bases, with 11 bases between them. The CDR3 loop spans 16 amino acids. The CDR3 nucleotides read TGTGCCACCAGTGATTTCACGACTACTTACCAAGAGACCCAGTACTTC. Translating gives CATSDFTTTYQETQYF.